The TCR beta chain under discussion was sequenced for a study of shared clonotypes between healthy human individuals (dated by TCRdb to the early 2020s). A note on the overall study: A couple of women and a few men aged 18 to 49 years were included in the cohort. Blood TCR repertoires of about 5 healthy adults were deeply sequenced to estimate repertoire size and the extent of clonotype sharing between individuals. Each donor's leukapheresis produced roughly between roughly 0.85 and 9 billion PBMCs. To increase sequencing depth and limit assay-specific biases, different laboratories used diverse techniques to prepare libraries and sequence TCR repertoires. Per donor, three plates each were used for CD4 naive and CD4 memory, two for CD8 naive, and one for CD8 memory.

The table lists this clone with a few counts. What this receptor recognizes is not known. No base-level quality is on record; no much larger clone is a single base apart. Other DNA sequences in this specimen translate into the identical CDR3. The donors were healthy, HIV-negative adults with no recently reported acute infections or vaccinations. Every donor was a Caucasian adult residing in Nashville, Tennessee, USA. CD4+ T cells were enriched through magnetic negative selection, after which naive cells were positively selected on CD45RA and the remaining negative fraction served as the memory subset. Blood was collected by leukapheresis, and PBMCs were isolated by Ficoll-Histopaque density gradient centrifugation and then cryopreserved in liquid nitrogen vapor phase. Purity and quantity of every magnetically sorted T cell population were checked by analytical flow cytometry. From each sorted fraction, genomic DNA was isolated and quantified by UV absorbance on a Nanodrop 2000c.

What the work shows at the level of the full study, not this receptor alone: The small number of donors limited the genetic and exposure-history diversity represented. Pairwise subsampling led to the expectation that sequencing depth would affect the degree of clonotype sharing among donors. Incomplete sequencing was indicated by rarefaction of sorted-subset datasets, despite the large sequencing depth. Sharing across a few donors was observed for around 5% of naive CD4, over 3% of naive CD8, 2.3% of memory CD4, and around 0.42% of memory CD8 clonotypes. Naive subsets generally had larger estimated clonotype richness than memory subsets. Clonotypes shared by all four sorted-subset donors showed higher generation probabilities than non-shared clonotypes. Sampling was restricted to blood, and TCR repertoires in tissue are likely to differ from TCR repertoires in blood.

TCR CDR3 regions were amplified from genomic DNA by multiplex PCR using the deep immunoSEQ assay. For each cell subset, the extracted genomic DNA was distributed evenly across all wells of several immunoSEQ 96-well plates, and each plate served as one replicate. Each replicate PCR for sorted subsets received about 180 ng genomic DNA, equal to around 32,000 T cell genomes. The purified libraries were quantified using a Qubit 3.0 fluorometer, sized with a Bioanalyzer 2100, and then quantified again using the KAPA Library Quantification kit. Every immunoSEQ 96-well plate was sequenced on a separate single-read 150-cycle Illumina NextSeq 550 flow cell. The published analysis was carried out like this. Because the immunoSEQ output held only junctional sequences and lacked quality scores, the filtering could not match the filtering applied to full-length reads. To assign V/J genes and CDR3, sequences were annotated against IMGT germline references using PyIR, a Python wrapper for IgBLAST v1.9. Any read was removed if the V/J assignment was weak (E-value above 1e-6), the CDR3 was missing, or the read contained stop codons, out-of-frame junctions, or ambiguous translated residues. V3J clonotypes were defined by identical inferred V gene, J gene, and CDR3 amino acid sequence. Percentage overlap between repertoires was calculated by dividing the number of shared unique clonotypes by the size of the smaller repertoire. Richness of each repertoire was evaluated using RTK rarefaction, the Chao1 estimator, and Recon v2.1 estimates of unobserved clonotypes. Generation probabilities for all TCRbeta clonotypes obtained by the gDNA method from a handful of donors were computed using OLGA. Not all clones reach the TCRdb copy of this immuneACCESS table, which keeps in-frame sequences only. Checked studies attribute under half of the gap to unresolved V genes and leave the rest unexplained. Clone size and V and J calls were adopted from that table, with D and trimming inferred from the DNA. In all, the sample holds 550,000 to 700,000 clones, and 73% of those were seen once. More than 1.5% of the sample lies in the top ten.

This clonotype originated in a woman under 40 in good health. Sequenced sample: memory CD4+ T cells sorted from blood. The label giving this sample's cell subset or site can be read as: CD45RA-negative fraction.

The CDR3 protein is CASSELPGQGNTGELFF. The DNA sequence is TGTGCCAGCAGCGAATTACCGGGACAGGGGAACACCGGGGAGCTGTTTTTT. The chain was built from TRBV2 and TRBJ2-2; 9 middle bases align to TRBD1. The germline V end is reduced by 6 bases and the J end by 1 base; junction bases left unmatched: 9. According to the germline V gene, CDR1 reads SNHLY and CDR2 reads FYNNEI. Reading from cysteine to phenylalanine, the CDR3 counts 17 amino acids. The DNA shown is the 51-base CDR3, in frame from base 1.